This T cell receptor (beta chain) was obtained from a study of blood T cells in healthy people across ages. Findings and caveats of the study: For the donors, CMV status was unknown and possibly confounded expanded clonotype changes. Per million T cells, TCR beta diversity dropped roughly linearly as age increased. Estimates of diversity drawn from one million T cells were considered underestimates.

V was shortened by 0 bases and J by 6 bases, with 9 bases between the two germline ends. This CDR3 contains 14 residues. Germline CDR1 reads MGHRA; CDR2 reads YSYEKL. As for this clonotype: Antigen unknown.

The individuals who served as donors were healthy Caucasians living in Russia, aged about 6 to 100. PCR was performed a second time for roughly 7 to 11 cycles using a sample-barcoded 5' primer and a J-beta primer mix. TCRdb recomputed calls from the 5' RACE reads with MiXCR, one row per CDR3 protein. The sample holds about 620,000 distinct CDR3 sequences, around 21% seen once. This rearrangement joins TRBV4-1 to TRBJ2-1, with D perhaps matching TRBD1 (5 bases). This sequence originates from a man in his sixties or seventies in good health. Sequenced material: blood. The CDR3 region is CASSQEQASNEQFF. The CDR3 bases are TGCGCCAGCAGCCAAGAACAGGCTAGCAATGAGCAGTTCTTC.